These 7 T cell receptor beta chains were sequenced from one sample in a study of T cell responses to AZD1222 COVID-19 vaccine. Data came from immunoSEQ multiplex PCR; TCRdb stores just in-frame clones and leaves some out. Of some 40,000 clones in the sample, around three quarters were seen once. This specimen consisted of peripheral blood, obtained 28 days after the second dose of the MenACWY control vaccine. These receptors were obtained from an adult who received the MenACWY meningococcal vaccine as a control.

This rearrangement joins TRBV25-1 to TRBJ2-2; 10 bases are shared with TRBD2. Germline V gene data show CDR1 as MGHDK and CDR2 as SYGVNS. The CDR3 runs 18 residues. The V and J ends lost 1 base and 2 bases, in that order; junction bases with no gene match: 7. The CDR3, as DNA: TGTGCCAGCAGTGAATTAGGGAGCGGGAGGGCAAACACCGGGGAGCTGTTTTTT. Translating it yields CASSELGSGRANTGELFF.

Note on this clone: This sample also contains other DNA sequences that code for the same CDR3. The rearrangement joins TRBV19 to TRBJ1-3, with 7 bases aligning to TRBD1. CDR1 and CDR2 from the germline V gene are LNHDA and SQIVND (reference sequence). Trimming at V came to 5 bases and at J to 1 base, leaving 5 bases not matched to a gene. There are 15 residues in the CDR3. The CDR3 loop is CASSRGRGSGNTIYF. The CDR3 DNA reads as TGTGCCAGTAGTCGAGGCAGGGGGTCTGGAAACACCATATATTTT.

V is TRBV4-1 and J is TRBJ1-3, with D unresolved. The CDR3 consists of 16 residues. Deletions cut 4 bases from V and 0 bases from J, with 13 bases between. Germline V CDR1 and CDR2: MGHRA, YSYEKL. CDR3 residues: CASSPTDTSSGNTIYF. CDR3 bases: TGCGCCAGCAGCCCTACCGACACCAGCTCTGGAAACACCATATATTTT.

The chain recombines TRBV12-5 with TRBJ1-2; TRBD1 matches 7 bases. Per germline, CDR1 LGHNT and CDR2 FRNRAP. The V segment lost 4 bases and the J segment 7 bases; nucleotides outside the gene matches: 6. There are 13 residues in the CDR3. CDR3 in amino acids: CASGSDSGGGYTF. The CDR3 DNA is TGTGCTAGTGGTTCGGATTCAGGGGGTGGCTACACCTTC.

In DNA form, the CDR3 reads TGTGCCAGCAGCTTAGATCGGGCAGAAATCAATCAGCCCCAGCATTTT. Protein sequence: CASSLDRAEINQPQHF. V and J are TRBV11-2 and TRBJ1-5; D is unresolved. The CDR3 is made up of 16 amino acids. Trimming shortened V by 0 bases and J by 3 bases, and 12 bases separated the two germline ends. Germline V gene sequence: CDR1 SGHAT, CDR2 FQNNGV.

Regarding this clone: In the same sample, other DNA sequences code for this CDR3. The chain joins TRBV30 to TRBJ1-2, with 7 positions matching TRBD1. Germline V gene lookup returns CDR1 GTSNPN and CDR2 SVGIG (reference sequence). V lost 0 bases and J lost 8; bases outside the gene matches: 3. The CDR3 has 12 amino acids. In DNA, the CDR3 is TGTGCCTGGAGTGTAAAAGGGGGCGGCTACACCTTC. As protein: CAWSVKGGGYTF. The full variable domain, with the rest looked up from reference TRBV30 and TRBJ1-2, is SQTIHQWPATLVQPVGSPLSLECTVEGTSNPNLYWYRQAAGRGLQLLFYSVGIGQISSEVPQNLSASRPQDRQFILSSKKLLLSDSGFYLCAWSVKGGGYTFGSGTRLTVV.

This chain links TRBV7-6 with TRBJ1-2, with a possible D match to TRBD1 (5 bases). The CDR3 contains 15 residues. Trimming stripped 2 bases from V and 0 bases from J, with 10 bases between. Germline V gene data show CDR1 as SGHVS and CDR2 as FNYEAQ. The CDR3: CASSLIQDTNYGYTF. The CDR3 nucleotides read TGTGCCAGCAGCTTAATTCAGGACACTAACTATGGCTACACCTTC.